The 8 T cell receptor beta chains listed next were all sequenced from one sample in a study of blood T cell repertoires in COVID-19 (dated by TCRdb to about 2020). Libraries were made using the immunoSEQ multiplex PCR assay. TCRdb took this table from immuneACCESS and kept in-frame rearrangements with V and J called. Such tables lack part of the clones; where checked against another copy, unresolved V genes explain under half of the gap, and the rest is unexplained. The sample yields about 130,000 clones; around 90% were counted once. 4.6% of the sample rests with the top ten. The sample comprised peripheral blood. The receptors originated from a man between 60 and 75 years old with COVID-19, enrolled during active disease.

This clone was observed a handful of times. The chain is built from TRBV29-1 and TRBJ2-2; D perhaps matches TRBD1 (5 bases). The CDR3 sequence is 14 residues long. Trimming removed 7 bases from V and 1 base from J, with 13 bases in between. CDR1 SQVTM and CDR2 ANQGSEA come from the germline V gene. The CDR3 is CSARQSLNTGELFF. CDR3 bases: TGCAGCGCTAGACAGTCTTTGAACACCGGGGAGCTGTTTTTT.

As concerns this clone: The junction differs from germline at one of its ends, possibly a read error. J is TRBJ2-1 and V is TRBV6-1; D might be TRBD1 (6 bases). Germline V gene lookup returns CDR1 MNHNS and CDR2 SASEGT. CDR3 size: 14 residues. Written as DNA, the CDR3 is TGTGCCAGCCGTGAGGGGACAAATTCTCCCGAGCAGTTCTTC. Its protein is CASREGTNSPEQFF.

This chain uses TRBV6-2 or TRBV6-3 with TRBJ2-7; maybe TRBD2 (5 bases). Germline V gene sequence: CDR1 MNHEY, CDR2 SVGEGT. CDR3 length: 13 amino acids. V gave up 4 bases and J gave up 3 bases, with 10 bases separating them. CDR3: CASSSGNLYEQYF. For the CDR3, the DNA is TGTGCCAGCAGTTCGGGGAATCTCTACGAGCAGTACTTC.

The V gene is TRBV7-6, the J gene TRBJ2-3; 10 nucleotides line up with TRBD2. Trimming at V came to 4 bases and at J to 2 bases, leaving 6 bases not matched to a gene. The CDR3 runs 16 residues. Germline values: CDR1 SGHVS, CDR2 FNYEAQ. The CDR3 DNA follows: TGTGCCAGCAGCTCGGAAAGCGGGAGGGTCACAGATACGCAGTATTTT. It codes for CASSSESGRVTDTQYF.

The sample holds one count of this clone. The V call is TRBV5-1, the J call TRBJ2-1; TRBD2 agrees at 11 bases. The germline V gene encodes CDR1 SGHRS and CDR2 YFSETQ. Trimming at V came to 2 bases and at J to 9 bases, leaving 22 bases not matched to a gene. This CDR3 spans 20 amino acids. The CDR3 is CASSFRHISGRAAERGEQFF. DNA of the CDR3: TGCGCCAGCAGCTTCCGGCATATTAGCGGGAGGGCCGCCGAGAGGGGTGAGCAGTTCTTC.

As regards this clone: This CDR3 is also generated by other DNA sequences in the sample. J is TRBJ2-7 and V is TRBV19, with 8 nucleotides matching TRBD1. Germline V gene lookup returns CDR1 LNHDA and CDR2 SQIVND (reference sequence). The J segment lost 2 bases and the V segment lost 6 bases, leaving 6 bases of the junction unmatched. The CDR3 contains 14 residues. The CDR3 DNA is TGTGCCAGTAGCCCCGGACAGGGAGCCTACGAGCAGTACTTC. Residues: CASSPGQGAYEQYF.

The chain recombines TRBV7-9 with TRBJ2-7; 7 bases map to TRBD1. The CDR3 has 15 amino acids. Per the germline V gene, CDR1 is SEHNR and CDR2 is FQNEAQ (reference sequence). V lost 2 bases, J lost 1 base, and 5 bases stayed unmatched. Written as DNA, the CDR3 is TGTGCCAGCAGCTTAACAGGGGCCGTTTCCTACGAGCAGTACTTC. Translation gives CASSLTGAVSYEQYF. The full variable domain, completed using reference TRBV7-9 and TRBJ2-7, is DTGVSQNPRHKITKRGQNVTFRCDPISEHNRLYWYRQTLGQGPEFLTYFQNEAQLEKSRLLSDRFSAERPKGSFSTLEIQRTEQGDSAMYLCASSLTGAVSYEQYFGPGTRLTVT.

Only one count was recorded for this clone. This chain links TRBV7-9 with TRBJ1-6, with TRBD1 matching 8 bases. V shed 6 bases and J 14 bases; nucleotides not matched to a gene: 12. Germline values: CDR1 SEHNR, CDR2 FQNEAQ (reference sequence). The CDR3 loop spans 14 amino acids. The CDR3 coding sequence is TGTGCCAGCAGTTCGGGACAGGAACTTTCGGCCCTCCACTTT. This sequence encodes CASSSGQELSALHF.